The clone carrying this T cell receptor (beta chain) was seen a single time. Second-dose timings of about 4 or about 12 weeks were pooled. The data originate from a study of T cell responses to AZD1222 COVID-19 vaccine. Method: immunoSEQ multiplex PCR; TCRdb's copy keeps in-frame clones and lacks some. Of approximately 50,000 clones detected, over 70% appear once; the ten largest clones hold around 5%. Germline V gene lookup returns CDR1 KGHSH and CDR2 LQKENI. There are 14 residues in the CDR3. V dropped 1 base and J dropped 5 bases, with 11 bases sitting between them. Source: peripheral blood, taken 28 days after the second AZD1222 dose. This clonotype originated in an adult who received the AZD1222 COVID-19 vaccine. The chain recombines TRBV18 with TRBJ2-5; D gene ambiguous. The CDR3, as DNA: TGTGCCAGCTCACCACAAACAGCAGCCGAGACCCAGTACTTC. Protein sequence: CASSPQTAAETQYF.